The 27 T cell receptor beta chains reported below all come from one sample, sequenced in a study of T-cell reconstitution after alpha-beta-depleted transplantation in children. The antigens for these receptors are not known. A library of TCRbeta sequences, prepared with unique molecular identifiers, was generated. TCRdb called the PCR reads again in MiXCR, with one record for every CDR3 protein. The table shows about 300,000 distinct CDR3 sequences, with almost 8% occurring only once. The study's findings and limits: T-cell counts and diversity at one year following transplant were attributed mainly to newly produced T cells.

This specimen was peripheral blood, taken 360 days after TCRalphabeta/CD19-depleted stem cell transplant. These receptors all come from a female patient between 2 and 10 years old who had a stem cell transplant for Fanconi anemia, so the T cells may come from the graft donor.

This clonotype was found many times. The V and J genes are TRBV10-3 and TRBJ2-1, with D uncertain. CDR1 ENHRY and CDR2 SYGVKD come from the germline V gene. The V and J ends lost 2 bases and 10 bases respectively, with 9 bases between them. CDR3 size: 12 residues. CDR3 region: CAISEDLWEQFF. The CDR3 DNA reads as TGTGCCATCAGTGAGGACCTTTGGGAGCAGTTCTTC.

This clonotype was seen at least ten times. The gene calls are TRBV12-3 or TRBV12-4 and TRBJ1-1, with D unclear. This CDR3 is 11 amino acids long. V lost 2 bases to trimming and J lost 4 bases, with 2 bases between them. DNA for the CDR3: TGTGCCAGCAGTTTACCCACTGAAGCTTTCTTT. Protein product: CASSLPTEAFF.

This clonotype was picked up a small number of times. The V and J genes are TRBV28 and TRBJ1-2; D unclear. Germline V gene sequence: CDR1 MDHEN, CDR2 SYDVKM. This CDR3 comprises 14 residues. Trimming cost V 7 bases and J 4 bases, with 16 bases left between them. CDR3 DNA sequence: TGTGCCAGCAATTATGGAGCGGAGGGCTATGGCTACACCTTC. Protein sequence: CASNYGAEGYGYTF.

This clonotype appeared many times. This chain joins TRBV5-1 and TRBJ1-2; D is perhaps TRBD1 (6 bases). The V gene's germline CDR1 is SGHRS and CDR2 YFSETQ. Between the trimmed V and J ends, which lost 0 bases and 0 bases, there was a span of 6 bases. The CDR3 sequence is 14 residues long. CDR3 coding DNA: TGCGCCAGCAGCTTGGGGACAGCTAACTATGGCTACACCTTC. This codes for CASSLGTANYGYTF.

The chain is built from TRBV6-1 and TRBJ2-7; 7 bases are a match to TRBD2. The CDR3 has 13 residues. Germline values: CDR1 MNHNS, CDR2 SASEGT. Trimming cost V 6 bases and J 6 bases; bases outside gene matches: 8. CDR3 sequence reads: CASSEQRTSEQYF. The CDR3 DNA reads TGTGCCAGCAGCGAACAACGGACTAGCGAGCAGTACTTC.

Ten or more counts support this clonotype. The chain has TRBV21-1 and TRBJ2-1; TRBD2, the table's D call, was not compared with the DNA. TRBV21-1 corresponds to a pseudogene. CDR3 size: 17 residues. CDR3 amino acids: CASRLPASGSCLDEQFF. The CDR3 nucleotides are TGTGCCAGCAGGCTACCTGCTAGCGGGAGTTGCCTGGATGAGCAGTTCTTC.

This clonotype was detected ten times or more. The chain employs TRBV10-3 and TRBJ1-2, with 8 positions matching TRBD1. The germline V gene encodes CDR1 ENHRY and CDR2 SYGVKD. V shed 6 bases and J 3 bases; nucleotides not matched to a gene: 3. The CDR3 has 13 residues. CDR3 in DNA: TGTGCCATCAGCGCAGGGGGCTACTATGGCTACACCTTC. This encodes CAISAGGYYGYTF.

There are many counts of this clonotype. As DNA, the CDR3 is TGTGCCAGCAGCTTACCTGGACGAAGCAATGAGCAGTTCTTC. Encoded protein: CASSLPGRSNEQFF. The J gene is TRBJ2-1, the V gene TRBV11-1; D is ambiguous. V was trimmed by 2 bases and J by 6 bases, leaving 11 bases between them. The CDR3 extends over 14 amino acids. The V gene's germline CDR1 is SGHAT and CDR2 FQDESV (reference sequence).

Many counts were recorded for this clonotype. The gene calls are TRBV5-1 and TRBJ2-7; maybe TRBD1 (6 bases). CDR3 length: 14 amino acids. V lost 2 bases and J lost 6, with 15 bases in between. Germline V gene lookup returns CDR1 SGHRS and CDR2 YFSETQ. The CDR3 coding sequence is TGCGCCAGCAGCTTTAAAACAGGGTCGGGCGAGCAGTACTTC. It specifies CASSFKTGSGEQYF.

Many counts were recorded for this clonotype. The chain has TRBV5-4 and TRBJ2-1; 11 nucleotides agree with TRBD2. CDR1 SGHNT and CDR2 YYREEE come from the germline V gene (reference sequence). This CDR3 has 18 residues. Trimming removed 0 bases from V and 7 bases from J; junction bases left unmatched: 12. The chain's CDR3 is CASSLGLWSTSGENEQFF. The CDR3 nucleotides are TGTGCCAGCAGCTTGGGGTTGTGGTCGACTAGCGGGGAAAATGAGCAGTTCTTC.

This clonotype was counted many times. The genes are TRBV7-8 and TRBJ1-2; TRBD1 aligns across 7 bases. Germline CDR1 and CDR2: SGHVS and FQNEAQ. V was pared by 1 base and J by 2 bases, with 4 bases of the junction left unmatched. The CDR3 spans 15 residues. CDR3 sequence reads: CASSLVRGQNYGYTF. Here the CDR3 DNA reads TGTGCCAGCAGCTTAGTAAGGGGACAGAACTATGGCTACACCTTC.

Ten or more counts support this clonotype. The chain uses TRBV3-1 and TRBJ2-5; possibly TRBD1 for D (5 bases). Trimming stripped 5 bases from V and 4 bases from J, with 20 bases between. The CDR3 is made up of 16 amino acids. From germline, CDR1 is LGHDT and CDR2 YNNKEL (reference sequence). The CDR3 sequence: CASSDLRQGLSETQYF. The CDR3 region has the DNA TGTGCCAGCAGCGACCTACGCCAGGGCCTATCAGAGACCCAGTACTTC.

The sample holds many counts of this clonotype. The rearrangement uses TRBV7-2 and TRBJ1-1; no definite D call. Trimming removed 2 bases at V and 11 bases at J, with 6 bases between. The CDR3 consists of 10 residues. Germline lookup yields CDR1 SGHTA and CDR2 FQGNSA. CDR3 DNA: TGTGCCAGCAGCTTAAATGTGGCTTTCTTT. Translated: CASSLNVAFF.

This clonotype was seen a few times. The V call is TRBV13, the J call TRBJ2-6; TRBD2 might be the D (6 bases). Germline CDR1 PRHDT, CDR2 FYEKMQ (reference sequence). The CDR3 has 15 amino acids. V was cut by 4 bases and J by 3 bases, with 10 bases left in between. The chain's CDR3 is CASSYGTFGANVLTF. As DNA, the CDR3 is TGTGCCAGCAGCTACGGGACTTTTGGGGCCAACGTCCTGACTTTC.

The genes are TRBV20-1 and TRBJ2-5; D remains ambiguous. The germline CDR1 and CDR2 sequences are DFQATT and SNEGSKA (reference sequence). With 2 bases removed from V and 5 bases from J, the gap between germline ends came to 15 bases. CDR3 size: 14 residues. This chain's CDR3 is CSARYAWREETQYF. CDR3 in DNA: TGCAGTGCTAGATACGCCTGGCGTGAGGAGACCCAGTACTTC.

This clonotype was counted a few times. The chain joins TRBV18 to TRBJ2-7; possible D gene TRBD2, 5 bases. This CDR3 has 15 residues. Germline V gene data show CDR1 as KGHSH and CDR2 as LQKENI. Trimming shortened V by 4 bases and J by 0 bases, and 13 bases separated the two germline ends. Here the CDR3 reads CASSRTGYLSYEQYF. CDR3 DNA: TGTGCCAGCTCACGAACGGGGTACCTCTCCTACGAGCAGTACTTC.

This clonotype was observed at least ten times. The chain uses TRBV7-8 and TRBJ2-3, with 11 bases lining up with TRBD2. V lost 7 bases and J lost 2; bases outside the gene matches: 11. The CDR3 sequence is 17 residues long. Germline assignment: CDR1 SGHVS and CDR2 FQNEAQ. The CDR3 loop reads CASTLRRLAGITDTQYF. As DNA, the CDR3 is TGTGCCAGCACCTTGAGGCGACTAGCGGGGATCACAGATACGCAGTATTTT. The full variable domain, in which reference TRBV7-8 and TRBJ2-3 provide the parts outside the CDR3, is GAGVSQSPRYKVAKRGQDVALRCDPISGHVSLFWYQQALGQGPEFLTYFQNEAQLDKSGLPSDRFFAERPEGSVSTLKIQRTQQEDSAVYLCASTLRRLAGITDTQYFGPGTRLTVL.

This clonotype was seen a handful of times. This chain links TRBV6-5 with TRBJ1-1; the match to TRBD1 covers 9 bases. The trim removed 6 bases at V and 1 base at J, leaving 15 bases unmatched. The CDR3 has 18 amino acids. Germline V gives CDR1 MNHEY, CDR2 SVGAGI. The CDR3, as DNA: TGTGCCAGCAGCTCAATACAGGGACAGGGTTTGGGGAACACTGAAGCTTTCTTT. This codes for CASSSIQGQGLGNTEAFF.

There are many counts of this clonotype. In DNA form, the CDR3 reads TGTGCCAGCAGTTCGCCATTTGGAGGGAGGGACTACGAGCAGTACTTC. It encodes CASSSPFGGRDYEQYF. This chain links TRBV28 with TRBJ2-7, with 7 bases identical to TRBD2. The CDR3 has 16 amino acids. J was trimmed by 3 bases and V by 4 bases; bases with no gene match: 12. CDR1 is MDHEN and CDR2 is SYDVKM in the germline V gene.

This clonotype has more than one count but fewer than ten. V and J are TRBV20-1 and TRBJ2-3; TRBD2 matches 10 bases. CDR3 length: 13 residues. CDR1 is DFQATT, CDR2 SNEGSKA, per germline (reference sequence). This chain's CDR3 is CSIAGGFTDTQYF. For the CDR3, the DNA is TGCAGCATAGCGGGGGGTTTTACAGATACGCAGTATTTT.

This clonotype was counted between two and nine times. V usage is TRBV5-1 and J usage is TRBJ2-6, with 9 positions matching TRBD1. The J segment lost 2 bases and the V segment lost 1 base, leaving 4 bases of the junction unmatched. The CDR3 is 17 amino acids. The germline V gene encodes CDR1 SGHRS and CDR2 YFSETQ. CDR3 loop: CASSLRGQGPGANVLTF. CDR3 DNA: TGCGCCAGCAGCTTGAGAGGACAGGGGCCTGGGGCCAACGTCCTGACTTTC.

This clonotype was seen ten or more times. The chain has TRBV12-3 or TRBV12-4 and TRBJ2-7, with 8 positions matching TRBD1. V lost 7 bases and J lost 2; bases outside the gene matches: 16. The CDR3 covers 17 residues. CDR3 region: CASTRRDRRGSAYEQYF. DNA for the CDR3: TGTGCCAGCACCCGCCGGGACAGGAGAGGATCGGCCTACGAGCAGTACTTC.

Many counts were recorded for this clonotype. The rearrangement joins TRBV29-1 to TRBJ2-2, with D tentatively TRBD1 or TRBD2 (5 bases each). The germline gives CDR1 SQVTM, CDR2 ANQGSEA. V lost 4 bases to trimming and J lost 3 bases, with 12 bases between them. The CDR3 spans 14 residues. This CDR3 reads CSVGGVTDTGELFF. For the CDR3, the DNA is TGCAGCGTTGGAGGGGTAACGGACACCGGGGAGCTGTTTTTT.

This clonotype turned up a few times. The chain recombines TRBV27 with TRBJ2-7; 7 bases agree with TRBD2. V gave up 6 bases and J gave up 1 base; unmatched junction bases: 3. Germline V lookup: CDR1 MNHEY, CDR2 SMNVEV (reference sequence). CDR3 length equals 13 residues. CDR3 sequence: CASRVGGSYEQYF. For the CDR3, the DNA is TGTGCCAGCAGGGTGGGGGGGTCCTACGAGCAGTACTTC.

This chain links TRBV27 with TRBJ2-3, with TRBD2 identical over 14 bases. CDR3 length: 17 amino acids. From germline, CDR1 is MNHEY and CDR2 SMNVEV (reference sequence). The V segment lost 2 bases and the J segment 5 bases; nucleotides outside the gene matches: 6. This CDR3 reads CASSLRTSGGFGDTQYF. The CDR3, as DNA: TGTGCCAGCAGTTTACGGACTAGCGGGGGGTTCGGAGATACGCAGTATTTT.

This sequence joins TRBV10-2 and TRBJ2-3; TRBD2 aligns across 7 bases. After removal of 7 bases from V and 2 bases from J, the junction contained 15 bases not matched to a gene. The CDR3 has 17 amino acids. The V gene's germline CDR1 is WSHSY and CDR2 SAAADI. CDR3 loop: CASKRAGLADITDTQYF. In nucleotides, the CDR3 is TGCGCCAGCAAAAGGGCGGGGCTAGCGGATATCACAGATACGCAGTATTTT.

The chain couples TRBV25-1 to TRBJ2-4; D ambiguous. The germline CDR1 and CDR2 sequences are MGHDK and SYGVNS. The CDR3 extends over 13 amino acids. Trimming shortened V by 3 bases and J by 3 bases, and 6 bases separated the two germline ends. The CDR3 here is CASSEASKNIQYF. The CDR3 nucleotides are TGTGCCAGCAGTGAGGCCAGCAAAAACATTCAGTACTTC.